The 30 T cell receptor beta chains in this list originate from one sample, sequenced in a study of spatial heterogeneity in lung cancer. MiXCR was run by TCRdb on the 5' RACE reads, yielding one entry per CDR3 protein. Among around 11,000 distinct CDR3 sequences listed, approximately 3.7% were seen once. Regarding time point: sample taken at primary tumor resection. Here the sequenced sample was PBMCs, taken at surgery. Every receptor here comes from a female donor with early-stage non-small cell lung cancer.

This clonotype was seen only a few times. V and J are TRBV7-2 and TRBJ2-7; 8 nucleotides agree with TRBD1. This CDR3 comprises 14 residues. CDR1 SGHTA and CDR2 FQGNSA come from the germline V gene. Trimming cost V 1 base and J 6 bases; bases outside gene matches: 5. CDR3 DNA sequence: TGTGCCAGCAGCTTAGGGCAGGGGGCGGGCGAGCAGTACTTC. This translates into CASSLGQGAGEQYF.

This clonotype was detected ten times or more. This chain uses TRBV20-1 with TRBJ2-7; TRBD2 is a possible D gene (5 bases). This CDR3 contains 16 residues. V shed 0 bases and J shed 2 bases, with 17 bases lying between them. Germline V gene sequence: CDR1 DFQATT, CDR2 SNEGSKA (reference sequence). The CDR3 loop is CSARDLMASWAYEQYF. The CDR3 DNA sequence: TGCAGTGCTAGAGATCTAATGGCTAGCTGGGCCTACGAGCAGTACTTC.

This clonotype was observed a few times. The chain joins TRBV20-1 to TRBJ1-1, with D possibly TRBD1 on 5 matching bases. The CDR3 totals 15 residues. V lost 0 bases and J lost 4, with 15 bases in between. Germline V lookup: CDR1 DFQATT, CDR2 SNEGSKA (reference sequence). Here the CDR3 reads CSARDPGGMITEAFF. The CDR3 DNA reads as TGCAGTGCTAGAGATCCCGGGGGGATGATCACTGAAGCTTTCTTT.

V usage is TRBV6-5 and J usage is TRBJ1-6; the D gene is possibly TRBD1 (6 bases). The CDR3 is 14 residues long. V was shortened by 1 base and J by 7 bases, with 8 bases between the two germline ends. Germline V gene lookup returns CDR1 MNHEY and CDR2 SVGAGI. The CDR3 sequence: CASSYLQGNSPLHF. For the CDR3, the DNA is TGTGCCAGCAGTTACTTGCAGGGGAATTCACCCCTCCACTTT.

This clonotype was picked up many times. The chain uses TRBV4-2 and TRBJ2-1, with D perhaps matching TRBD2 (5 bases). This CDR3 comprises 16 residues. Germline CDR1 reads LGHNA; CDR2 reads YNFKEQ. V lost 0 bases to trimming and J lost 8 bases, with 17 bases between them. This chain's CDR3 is CASSQEVSSPGDEQFF. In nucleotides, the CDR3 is TGTGCCAGCAGCCAAGAGGTGTCTAGCCCTGGGGATGAGCAGTTCTTC.

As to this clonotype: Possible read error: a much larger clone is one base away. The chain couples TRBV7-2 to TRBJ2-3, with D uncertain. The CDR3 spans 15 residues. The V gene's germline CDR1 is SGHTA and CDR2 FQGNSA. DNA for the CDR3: TGTGCCAGCGGCTTATTTGCCAGAAGCACAGATACGCAGTATTTT. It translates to CASGLFARSTDTQYF. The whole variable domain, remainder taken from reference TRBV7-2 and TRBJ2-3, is GAGVSQSPSNKVTEKGKDVELRCDPISGHTALYWYRQSLGQGLEFLIYFQGNSAPDKSGLPSDRFSAERTGGSVSTLTIQRTQQEDSAVYLCASGLFARSTDTQYFGPGTRLTVL.

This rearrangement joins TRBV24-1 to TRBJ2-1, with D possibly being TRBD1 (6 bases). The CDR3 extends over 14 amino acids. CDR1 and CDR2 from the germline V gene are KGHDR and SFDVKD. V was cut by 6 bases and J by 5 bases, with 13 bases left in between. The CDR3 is CATSSGDINNEQFF. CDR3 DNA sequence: TGTGCCACCAGTTCAGGGGACATTAACAATGAGCAGTTCTTC.

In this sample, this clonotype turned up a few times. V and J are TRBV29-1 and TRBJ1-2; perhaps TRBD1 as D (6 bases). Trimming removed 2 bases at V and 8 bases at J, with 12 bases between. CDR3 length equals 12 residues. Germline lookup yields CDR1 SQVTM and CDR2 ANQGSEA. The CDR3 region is CSVERNREGYTF. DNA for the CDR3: TGCAGCGTTGAAAGGAACAGGGAAGGCTACACCTTC.

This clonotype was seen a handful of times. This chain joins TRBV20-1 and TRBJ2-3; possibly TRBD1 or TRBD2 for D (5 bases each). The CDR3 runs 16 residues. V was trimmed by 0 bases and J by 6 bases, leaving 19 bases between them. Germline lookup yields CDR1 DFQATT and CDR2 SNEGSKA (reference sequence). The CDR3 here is CSARDHMGEILDTQYF. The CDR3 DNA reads TGCAGTGCTAGAGATCATATGGGGGAGATTTTGGATACGCAGTATTTT.

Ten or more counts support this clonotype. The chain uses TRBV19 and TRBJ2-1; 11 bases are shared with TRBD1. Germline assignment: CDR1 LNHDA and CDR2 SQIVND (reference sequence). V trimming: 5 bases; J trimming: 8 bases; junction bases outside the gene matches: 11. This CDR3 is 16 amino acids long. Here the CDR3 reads CASSLNGQGARDEQFF. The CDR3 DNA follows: TGTGCCAGTAGTTTGAATGGACAGGGGGCCCGAGATGAGCAGTTCTTC.

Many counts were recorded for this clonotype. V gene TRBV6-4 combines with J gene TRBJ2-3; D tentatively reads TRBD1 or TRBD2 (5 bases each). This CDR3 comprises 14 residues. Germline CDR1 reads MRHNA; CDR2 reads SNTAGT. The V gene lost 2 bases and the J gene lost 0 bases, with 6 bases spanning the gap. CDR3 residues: CASSDGGSTDTQYF. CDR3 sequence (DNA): TGTGCCAGCAGTGACGGGGGAAGCACAGATACGCAGTATTTT.

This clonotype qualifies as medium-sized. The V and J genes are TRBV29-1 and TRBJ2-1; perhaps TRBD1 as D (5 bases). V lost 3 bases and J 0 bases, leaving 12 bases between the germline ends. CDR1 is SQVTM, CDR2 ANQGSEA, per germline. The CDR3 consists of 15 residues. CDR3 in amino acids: CSVDDTGISYNEQFF. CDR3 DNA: TGCAGCGTTGACGATACAGGAATCTCCTACAATGAGCAGTTCTTC.

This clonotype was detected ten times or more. The CDR3 reads CASSLAGSGVGYGYTF. The DNA for the CDR3 is TGTGCCAGCAGCTTAGCGGGTTCAGGGGTAGGCTATGGCTACACCTTC. The rearrangement uses TRBV7-2 and TRBJ1-2, with TRBD1 as a possible D gene (6 bases). This CDR3 comprises 16 residues. From germline, CDR1 is SGHTA and CDR2 FQGNSA. V lost 0 bases to trimming and J lost 4 bases, with 15 bases between them.

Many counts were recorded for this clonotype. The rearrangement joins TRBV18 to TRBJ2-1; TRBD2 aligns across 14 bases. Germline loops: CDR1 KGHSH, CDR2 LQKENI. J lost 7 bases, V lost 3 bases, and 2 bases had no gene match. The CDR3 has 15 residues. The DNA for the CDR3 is TGTGCCAGCTCACCCGGGACTAGCGGGAGTAATGAGCAGTTCTTC. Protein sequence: CASSPGTSGSNEQFF.

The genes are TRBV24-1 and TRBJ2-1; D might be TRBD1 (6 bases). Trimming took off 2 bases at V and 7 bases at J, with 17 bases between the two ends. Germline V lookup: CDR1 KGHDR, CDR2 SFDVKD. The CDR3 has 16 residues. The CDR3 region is CATSDSGQGFPNEQFF. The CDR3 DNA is TGTGCCACCAGTGATTCGGGGCAGGGGTTTCCGAATGAGCAGTTCTTC.

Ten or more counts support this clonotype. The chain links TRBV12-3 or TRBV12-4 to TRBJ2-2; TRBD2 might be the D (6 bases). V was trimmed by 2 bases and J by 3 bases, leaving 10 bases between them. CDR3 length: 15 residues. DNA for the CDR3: TGTGCCAGCAGTTTACGCGGGATCGACACCGGGGAGCTGTTTTTT. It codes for CASSLRGIDTGELFF.

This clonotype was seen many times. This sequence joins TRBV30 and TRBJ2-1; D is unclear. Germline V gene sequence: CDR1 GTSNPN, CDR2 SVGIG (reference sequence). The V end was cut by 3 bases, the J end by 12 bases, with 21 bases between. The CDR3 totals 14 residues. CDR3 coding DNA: TGTGCCTGGAGCCCTGCGAATGTAGTCCACGGGCAGTTCTTC. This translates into CAWSPANVVHGQFF.

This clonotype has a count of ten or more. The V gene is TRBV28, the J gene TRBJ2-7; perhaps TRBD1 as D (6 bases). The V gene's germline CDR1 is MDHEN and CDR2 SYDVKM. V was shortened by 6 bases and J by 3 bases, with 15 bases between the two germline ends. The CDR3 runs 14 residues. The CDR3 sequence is CASREPGQNYEQYF. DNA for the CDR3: TGTGCCAGCAGAGAGCCGGGACAAAACTACGAGCAGTACTTC.

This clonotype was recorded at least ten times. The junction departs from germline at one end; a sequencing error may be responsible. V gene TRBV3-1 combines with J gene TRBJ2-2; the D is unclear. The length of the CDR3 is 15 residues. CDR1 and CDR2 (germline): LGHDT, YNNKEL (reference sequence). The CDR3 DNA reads TGTGCCAGCAGCCAAGAGCTGAGGAACGCCGGGGAGCTGTTTTTT. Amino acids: CASSQELRNAGELFF.

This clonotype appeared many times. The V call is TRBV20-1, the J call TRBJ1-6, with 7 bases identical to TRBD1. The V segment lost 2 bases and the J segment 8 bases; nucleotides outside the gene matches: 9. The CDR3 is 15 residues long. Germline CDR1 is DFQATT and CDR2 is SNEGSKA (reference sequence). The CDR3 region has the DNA TGCAGTGCTAGACAGCCGACAGGGTACGATTCACCCCTCCACTTT. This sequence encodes CSARQPTGYDSPLHF.

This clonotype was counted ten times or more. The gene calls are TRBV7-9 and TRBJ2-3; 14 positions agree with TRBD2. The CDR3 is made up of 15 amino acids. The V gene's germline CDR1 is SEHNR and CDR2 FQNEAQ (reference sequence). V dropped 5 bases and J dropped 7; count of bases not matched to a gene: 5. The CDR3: CASSRTSGRSNTQYF. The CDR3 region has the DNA TGTGCCAGCAGCCGGACTAGCGGGAGGTCGAATACGCAGTATTTT.

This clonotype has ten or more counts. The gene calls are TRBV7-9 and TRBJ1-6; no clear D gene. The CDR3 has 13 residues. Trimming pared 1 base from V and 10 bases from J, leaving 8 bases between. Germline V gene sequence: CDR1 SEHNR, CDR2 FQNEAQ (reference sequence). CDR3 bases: TGTGCCAGCAGCTTAGAGGGTACCTCACCCCTCCACTTT. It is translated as CASSLEGTSPLHF.

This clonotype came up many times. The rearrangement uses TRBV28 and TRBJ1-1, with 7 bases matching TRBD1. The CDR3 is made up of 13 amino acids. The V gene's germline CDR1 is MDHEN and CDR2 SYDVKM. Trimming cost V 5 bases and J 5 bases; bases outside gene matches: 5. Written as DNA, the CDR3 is TGTGCCAGCAGTCGGAGGGGGCGGACTGAAGCTTTCTTT. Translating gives CASSRRGRTEAFF.

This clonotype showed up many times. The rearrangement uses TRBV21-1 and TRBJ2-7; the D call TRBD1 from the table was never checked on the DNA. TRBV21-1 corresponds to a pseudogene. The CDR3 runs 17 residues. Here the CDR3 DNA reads TGTGCCAGCAGCAAAGGAGGGGACAAGGGCCACTCCTACGAGCAGTACTTC. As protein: CASSKGGDKGHSYEQYF.

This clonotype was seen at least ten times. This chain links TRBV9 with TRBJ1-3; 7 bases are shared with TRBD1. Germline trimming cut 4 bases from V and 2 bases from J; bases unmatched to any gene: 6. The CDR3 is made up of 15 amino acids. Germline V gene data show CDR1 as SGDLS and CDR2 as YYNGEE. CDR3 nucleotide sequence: TGTGCCAGCAGCCGCCCGCAGGGGGCTGGAAACACCATATATTTT. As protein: CASSRPQGAGNTIYF.

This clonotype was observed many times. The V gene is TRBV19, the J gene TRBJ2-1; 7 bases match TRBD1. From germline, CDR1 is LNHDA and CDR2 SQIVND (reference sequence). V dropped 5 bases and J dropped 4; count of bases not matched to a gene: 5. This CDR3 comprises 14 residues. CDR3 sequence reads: CASSDGTAYNEQFF. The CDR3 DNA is TGTGCCAGTAGTGATGGGACAGCTTACAATGAGCAGTTCTTC.

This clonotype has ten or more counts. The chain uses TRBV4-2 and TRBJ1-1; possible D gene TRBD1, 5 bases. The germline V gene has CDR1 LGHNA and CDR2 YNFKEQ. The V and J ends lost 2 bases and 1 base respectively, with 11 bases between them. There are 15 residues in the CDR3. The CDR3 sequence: CASSQLGRRNTEAFF. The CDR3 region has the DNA TGTGCCAGCAGCCAATTGGGACGGAGGAACACTGAAGCTTTCTTT.

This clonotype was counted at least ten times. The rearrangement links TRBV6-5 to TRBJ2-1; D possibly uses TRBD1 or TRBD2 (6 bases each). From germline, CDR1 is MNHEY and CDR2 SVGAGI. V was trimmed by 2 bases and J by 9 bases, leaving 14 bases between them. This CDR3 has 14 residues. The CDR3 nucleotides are TGTGCCAGCAGTTACGTCGGGGGCTACGGTGAGCAGTTCTTC. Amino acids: CASSYVGGYGEQFF.

The CDR3 DNA sequence: TGTGCCAGCAGCCACTTTTGGGGGGGCGGCAATGAGCAGTTCTTC. This sequence encodes CASSHFWGGGNEQFF. J is TRBJ2-1 and V is TRBV27; a weak D match, TRBD2 (7 bases). V lost 6 bases to trimming and J lost 6 bases, with 18 bases between them. This CDR3 contains 15 residues. Germline assignment: CDR1 MNHEY and CDR2 SMNVEV (reference sequence).

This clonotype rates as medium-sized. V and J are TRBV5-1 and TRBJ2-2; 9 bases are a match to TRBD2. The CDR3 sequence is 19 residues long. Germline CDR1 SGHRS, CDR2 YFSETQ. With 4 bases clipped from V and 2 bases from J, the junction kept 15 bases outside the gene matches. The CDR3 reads CASSLRPGLADPNTGELFF. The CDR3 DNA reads TGCGCCAGCAGCCTGCGGCCGGGACTAGCCGACCCCAACACCGGGGAGCTGTTTTTT.